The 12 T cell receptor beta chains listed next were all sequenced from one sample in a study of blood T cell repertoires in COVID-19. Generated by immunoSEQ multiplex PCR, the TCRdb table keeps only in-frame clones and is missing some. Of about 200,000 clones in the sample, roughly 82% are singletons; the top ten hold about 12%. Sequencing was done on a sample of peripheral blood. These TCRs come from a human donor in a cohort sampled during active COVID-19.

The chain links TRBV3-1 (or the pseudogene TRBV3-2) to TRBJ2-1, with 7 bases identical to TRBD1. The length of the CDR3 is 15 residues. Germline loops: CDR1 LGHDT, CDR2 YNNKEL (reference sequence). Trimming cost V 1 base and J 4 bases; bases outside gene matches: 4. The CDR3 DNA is TGTGCCAGCAGCCAAGCCGGGACAGCATACAATGAGCAGTTCTTC. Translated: CASSQAGTAYNEQFF.

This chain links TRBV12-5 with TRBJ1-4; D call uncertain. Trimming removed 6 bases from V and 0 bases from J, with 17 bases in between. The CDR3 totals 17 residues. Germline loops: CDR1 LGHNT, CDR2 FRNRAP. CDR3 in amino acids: CASGSLPPPATNEKLFF. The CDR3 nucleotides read TGTGCTAGTGGCTCATTACCCCCCCCAGCAACTAATGAAAAACTGTTTTTT.

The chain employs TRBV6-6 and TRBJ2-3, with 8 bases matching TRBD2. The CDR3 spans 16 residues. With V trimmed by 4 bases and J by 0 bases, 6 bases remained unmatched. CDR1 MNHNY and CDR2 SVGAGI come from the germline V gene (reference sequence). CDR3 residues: CASSSGLAASTDTQYF. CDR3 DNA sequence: TGTGCCAGCAGTTCCGGACTAGCTGCCAGCACAGATACGCAGTATTTT.

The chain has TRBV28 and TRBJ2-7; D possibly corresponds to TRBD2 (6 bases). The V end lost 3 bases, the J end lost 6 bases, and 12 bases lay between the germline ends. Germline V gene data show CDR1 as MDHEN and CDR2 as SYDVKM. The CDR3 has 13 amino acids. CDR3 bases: TGTGCCAGCAGTTTTCGGGGGACCCTCGAGCAGTACTTC. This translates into CASSFRGTLEQYF.

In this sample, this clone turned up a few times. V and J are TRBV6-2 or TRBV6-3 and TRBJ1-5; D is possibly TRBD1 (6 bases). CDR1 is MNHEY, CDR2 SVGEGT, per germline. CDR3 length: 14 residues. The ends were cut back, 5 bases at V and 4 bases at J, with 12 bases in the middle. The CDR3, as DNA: TGTGCCAGCAGTCGAGACAGGACAAATCAGCCCCAGCATTTT. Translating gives CASSRDRTNQPQHF.

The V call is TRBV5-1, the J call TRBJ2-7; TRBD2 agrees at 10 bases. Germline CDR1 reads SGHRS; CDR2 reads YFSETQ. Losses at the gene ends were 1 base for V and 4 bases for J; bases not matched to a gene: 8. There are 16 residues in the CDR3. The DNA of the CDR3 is TGCGCCAGCAGCTTGTTGGCTAGCGGGAGTAATTACGAGCAGTACTTC. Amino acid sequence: CASSLLASGSNYEQYF. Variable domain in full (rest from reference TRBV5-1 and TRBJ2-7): KAGVTQTPRYLIKTRGQQVTLSCSPISGHRSVSWYQQTPGQGLQFLFEYFSETQRNKGNFPGRFSGRQFSNSRSEMNVSTLELGDSALYLCASSLLASGSNYEQYFGPGTRLTVT.

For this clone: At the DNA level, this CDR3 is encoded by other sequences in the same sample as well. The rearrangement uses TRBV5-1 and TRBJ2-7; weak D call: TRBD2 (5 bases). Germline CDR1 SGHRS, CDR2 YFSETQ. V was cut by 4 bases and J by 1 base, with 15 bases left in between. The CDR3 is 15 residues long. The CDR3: CASSPTSGGSYEQYF. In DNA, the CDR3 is TGCGCCAGCAGCCCAACCAGCGGCGGATCCTACGAGCAGTACTTC.

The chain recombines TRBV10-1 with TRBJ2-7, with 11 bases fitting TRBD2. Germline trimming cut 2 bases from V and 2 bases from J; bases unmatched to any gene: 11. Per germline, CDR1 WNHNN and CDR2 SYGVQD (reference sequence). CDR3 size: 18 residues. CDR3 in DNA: TGCGCCAGCAGTGAGCAGATCCCAGGGACTAGCGGAGCCTACGAGCAGTACTTC. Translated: CASSEQIPGTSGAYEQYF.

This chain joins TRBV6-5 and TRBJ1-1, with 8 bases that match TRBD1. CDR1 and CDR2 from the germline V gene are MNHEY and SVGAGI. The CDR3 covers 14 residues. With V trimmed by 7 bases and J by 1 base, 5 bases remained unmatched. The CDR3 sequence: CASTITGGNTEAFF. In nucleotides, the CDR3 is TGTGCCAGCACCATAACAGGGGGGAACACTGAAGCTTTCTTT.

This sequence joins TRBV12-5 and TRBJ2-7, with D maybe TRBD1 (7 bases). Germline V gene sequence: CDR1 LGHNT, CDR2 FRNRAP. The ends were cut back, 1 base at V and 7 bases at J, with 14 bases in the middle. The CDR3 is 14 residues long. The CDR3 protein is CASGLGVQGREQYF. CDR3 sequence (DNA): TGTGCTAGTGGTTTGGGCGTACAGGGGAGGGAGCAGTACTTC.

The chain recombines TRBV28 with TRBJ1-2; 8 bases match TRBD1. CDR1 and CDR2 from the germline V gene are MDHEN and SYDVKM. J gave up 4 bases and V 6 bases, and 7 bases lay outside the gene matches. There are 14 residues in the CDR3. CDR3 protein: CASRTQGAPYGYTF. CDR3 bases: TGTGCCAGCAGAACTCAGGGGGCGCCCTATGGCTACACCTTC.

CDR3 coding DNA: TGTGCCAGCAGCTCCTATCGGGTTGGATTATACGAGCAGTACTTC. Its protein product is CASSSYRVGLYEQYF. V and J are TRBV7-9 and TRBJ2-7; D remains unclear. The CDR3 runs 15 residues. Germline CDR1 and CDR2: SEHNR and FQNEAQ (reference sequence). Trimming took off 4 bases at V and 4 bases at J, with 17 bases between the two ends.